The subject of this entry is one TCR beta chain. These data are taken from a study of cytomegalovirus exposure and HLA in healthy donors. The primer mix had 60 Vbeta and 13 Jbeta primers. Assay: immunoSEQ multiplex PCR; the TCRdb copy retains only in-frame clones and omits some. The data hold around 170,000 clones, with more than 75% observed a single time. CDR3 length: 16 amino acids. Trimming removed 1 base from V and 2 bases from J, with 13 bases in between. CDR1 SEHNR and CDR2 FQNEAQ come from the germline V gene (reference sequence). The chain joins TRBV7-9 to TRBJ2-3; D is perhaps TRBD2 (5 bases). The sequence was collected from a woman aged 50 to 60 in good health and CMV-seropositive. The sequencing input was PBMCs. CDR3 DNA sequence: TGTGCCAGCAGCTTAGGGGCGGGTGGATTCACAGATACGCAGTATTTT. It yields the protein CASSLGAGGFTDTQYF.